The 20 T cell receptor beta chains below come from one sample, sequenced in a study of shared T cell receptors in the human thymus. Repertoires were generated with immunoSEQ multiplex PCR, while TCRdb's copy carries only in-frame clones and drops some. The sample includes about 660,000 clones, around 87% of them seen just once. The same sample was also used in a study of human thymus T cells.

Sequences were obtained from thymocytes. The receptors stem from a boy younger than two with a congenital heart defect.

This chain connects TRBV5-6 to TRBJ1-3; 7 bases match TRBD1. CDR1 SGHDT and CDR2 YYEEEE come from the germline V gene. This CDR3 comprises 17 residues. Trimming removed 1 base from V and 0 bases from J; junction bases left unmatched: 7. The CDR3 bases are TGTGCCAGCAGCTTGCGTTCGGGACAGAACTCTGGAAACACCATATATTTT. Its protein is CASSLRSGQNSGNTIYF.

The chain links TRBV6-5 to TRBJ2-7, with D unresolved. This CDR3 has 14 residues. The V end was cut by 4 bases, the J end by 0 bases, with 10 bases between. Per germline, CDR1 MNHEY and CDR2 SVGAGI. The CDR3 loop is CASSSEDNSYEQYF. In DNA form, the CDR3 reads TGTGCCAGCAGTTCCGAAGACAACTCCTACGAGCAGTACTTC.

The chain employs TRBV10-3 and TRBJ1-1; perhaps TRBD1 as D (6 bases). CDR1 ENHRY and CDR2 SYGVKD come from the germline V gene. This CDR3 is built from 14 residues. V lost 5 bases and J 1 base, leaving 11 bases between the germline ends. CDR3 in DNA: TGTGCCATCAGTCACTTCAGGGGGAACACTGAAGCTTTCTTT. Translating gives CAISHFRGNTEAFF.

The chain combines TRBV14 with TRBJ2-1, with TRBD2 matching 7 bases. The CDR3 covers 16 residues. The germline V gene encodes CDR1 SGHDN and CDR2 FVKESK. V lost 0 bases and J lost 0; bases outside the gene matches: 2. CDR3 region: CASSQEGGGSYNEQFF. In nucleotides, the CDR3 is TGTGCCAGCAGCCAAGAGGGCGGGGGCTCCTACAATGAGCAGTTCTTC.

The rearrangement uses TRBV4-1 and TRBJ1-4; D may be TRBD1 (5 bases). The CDR3 sequence is 15 residues long. With 0 bases removed from V and 4 bases from J, the gap between germline ends came to 9 bases. CDR1 and CDR2 (germline): MGHRA, YSYEKL. CDR3 in DNA: TGCGCCAGCAGCCAAGATAGACAGATTAATGAAAAACTGTTTTTT. Protein: CASSQDRQINEKLFF.

The chain links TRBV7-2 to TRBJ1-2; D might be TRBD1 (5 bases). Germline CDR1 reads SGHTA; CDR2 reads FQGNSA. V was clipped by 2 bases and J by 0 bases, with 13 bases between them. The CDR3 loop spans 16 amino acids. This CDR3 is CASSLRRGSSNYGYTF. CDR3 bases: TGTGCCAGCAGCTTAAGGAGGGGCTCCTCTAACTATGGCTACACCTTC.

In its sample, this clone was seen once. The V call is TRBV12-5, the J call TRBJ2-1, with D unclear. Germline CDR1 and CDR2: LGHNT and FRNRAP. The ends were cut back, 7 bases at V and 0 bases at J, with 13 bases in the middle. This CDR3 is built from 15 residues. CDR3 protein: CASVSPSSSYNEQFF. The CDR3 DNA sequence: TGTGCTAGTGTTTCTCCCTCGAGCTCCTACAATGAGCAGTTCTTC.

A few counts support this clone. The chain joins TRBV7-2 to TRBJ1-6; 8 nucleotides match TRBD1. CDR3 length equals 16 residues. Germline V gene sequence: CDR1 SGHTA, CDR2 FQGNSA. Germline trimming cut 2 bases from V and 7 bases from J; bases unmatched to any gene: 7. CDR3 amino acids: CASSLFRDRGNSPLHF. CDR3 DNA sequence: TGTGCCAGCAGCTTATTTCGAGACAGGGGAAATTCACCCCTCCACTTT.

The chain joins TRBV27 to TRBJ2-7; D uncertain. The CDR3 has 14 residues. Looked up from germline, CDR1 is MNHEY and CDR2 is SMNVEV (reference sequence). Deletions cut 3 bases from V and 0 bases from J, with 9 bases between. Here the CDR3 DNA reads TGTGCCAGCAGTTTTAGCCAGAGCTCCTACGAGCAGTACTTC. It codes for CASSFSQSSYEQYF.

The chain uses TRBV29-1 and TRBJ2-3; TRBD2 aligns across 8 bases. From germline, CDR1 is SQVTM and CDR2 ANQGSEA. Germline trimming cut 4 bases from V and 2 bases from J; bases unmatched to any gene: 11. The CDR3 spans 16 residues. CDR3 sequence reads: CSVARPRGGATDTQYF. The CDR3 DNA reads TGCAGCGTTGCTCGGCCCCGGGGGGGCGCCACAGATACGCAGTATTTT.

As to this clone: Its ends do not fully match the called genes, so a read error is possible. The chain combines TRBV6-6 with TRBJ2-1; 7 nucleotides match TRBD2. The germline gives CDR1 MNHNY, CDR2 SVGAGI (reference sequence). This CDR3 has 15 amino acids. The CDR3 sequence: CASSYSNTHGLDRIF. Written as DNA, the CDR3 is TGTGCCAGCAGTTACTCAAATACCCACGGACTAGATAGGATCTTC.

The rearrangement uses TRBV30 and TRBJ1-1; D might be TRBD1 (5 bases). V was cut by 7 bases and J by 2 bases, with 20 bases left in between. The CDR3 is made up of 15 amino acids. The germline V gene has CDR1 GTSNPN and CDR2 SVGIG (reference sequence). The CDR3 protein is CAFAPIPDINTEAFF. CDR3 sequence (DNA): TGTGCCTTTGCCCCGATCCCGGACATTAACACTGAAGCTTTCTTT.

This clone has only one observation. The rearrangement uses TRBV5-5 and TRBJ2-7, with 9 bases identical to TRBD2. The germline V gene encodes CDR1 SGHKS and CDR2 YYEKEE (reference sequence). The V segment lost 0 bases and the J segment 5 bases; nucleotides outside the gene matches: 9. This CDR3 has 16 residues. CDR3 DNA: TGTGCCAGCAGCTTGGGTTTGCTAGCGGGATACAACGAGCAGTACTTC. This sequence encodes CASSLGLLAGYNEQYF.

The chain has TRBV7-8 and TRBJ1-1; no clear D. The V end lost 5 bases, the J end lost 4 bases, and 20 bases lay between the germline ends. CDR1 and CDR2 (germline): SGHVS, FQNEAQ. This CDR3 is 16 amino acids long. Written as DNA, the CDR3 is TGTGCCAGCAGCGCTGTCCGGGATAGAGGGAGCACTGAAGCTTTCTTT. Translated: CASSAVRDRGSTEAFF. The variable domain in full, completed from reference TRBV7-8 and TRBJ1-1, reads GAGVSQSPRYKVAKRGQDVALRCDPISGHVSLFWYQQALGQGPEFLTYFQNEAQLDKSGLPSDRFFAERPEGSVSTLKIQRTQQEDSAVYLCASSAVRDRGSTEAFFGQGTRLTVV.

The chain has TRBV28 and TRBJ1-2; 8 bases are shared with TRBD1. The CDR3 is 20 residues long. V lost 0 bases to trimming and J lost 1 base; unmatched junction nucleotides: 16. From germline, CDR1 is MDHEN and CDR2 SYDVKM. The DNA for the CDR3 is TGTGCCAGCAGTTTATGGGTGGGCGACAGGGGCGACCCCCTTAACTATGGCTACACCTTC. Residues: CASSLWVGDRGDPLNYGYTF.

The table lists this clone with a few counts. The gene calls are TRBV5-1 and TRBJ2-7, with TRBD2 identical over 10 bases. V lost 0 bases to trimming and J lost 7 bases; unmatched junction nucleotides: 7. The CDR3 length is 15 residues. The germline gives CDR1 SGHRS, CDR2 YFSETQ. CDR3 bases: TGCGCCAGCAGCTTGGTACCGGGACTAGCGCGGGAGCAGTACTTC. The encoded protein is CASSLVPGLAREQYF.

The chain uses TRBV6-5 and TRBJ2-7, with 10 bases lining up with TRBD2. V was pared by 4 bases and J by 3 bases, with 6 bases of the junction left unmatched. The CDR3 has 15 amino acids. Germline assignment: CDR1 MNHEY and CDR2 SVGAGI. CDR3 amino acids: CASSSPSGRGYEQYF. DNA of the CDR3: TGTGCCAGCAGTTCACCTAGCGGGAGAGGCTACGAGCAGTACTTC.

V and J are TRBV6-5 and TRBJ1-2; no definite D call. V lost 8 bases and J 4 bases, leaving 20 bases between the germline ends. The CDR3 is 15 amino acids. Germline CDR1 reads MNHEY; CDR2 reads SVGAGI. CDR3 protein: CASRPYAGLIYGYTF. CDR3 coding DNA: TGTGCCAGCCGACCCTATGCGGGCCTGATCTATGGCTACACCTTC.

This rearrangement joins TRBV19 to TRBJ1-1; the D gene is possibly TRBD1 (5 bases). V lost 6 bases and J 3 bases, leaving 8 bases between the germline ends. The CDR3 sequence is 12 residues long. In germline, CDR1 is LNHDA, CDR2 SQIVND (reference sequence). CDR3 sequence reads: CASSRQYTEAFF. CDR3 bases: TGTGCCAGTAGCCGACAGTACACTGAAGCTTTCTTT.

The rearrangement uses TRBV30 and TRBJ1-5; D ambiguous. Germline V CDR1 and CDR2: GTSNPN, SVGIG (reference sequence). This CDR3 comprises 13 residues. V lost 1 base and J lost 0, with 4 bases in between. For the CDR3, the DNA is TGTGCCTGGAGTGCAGATAGCAATCAGCCCCAGCATTTT. As protein: CAWSADSNQPQHF.